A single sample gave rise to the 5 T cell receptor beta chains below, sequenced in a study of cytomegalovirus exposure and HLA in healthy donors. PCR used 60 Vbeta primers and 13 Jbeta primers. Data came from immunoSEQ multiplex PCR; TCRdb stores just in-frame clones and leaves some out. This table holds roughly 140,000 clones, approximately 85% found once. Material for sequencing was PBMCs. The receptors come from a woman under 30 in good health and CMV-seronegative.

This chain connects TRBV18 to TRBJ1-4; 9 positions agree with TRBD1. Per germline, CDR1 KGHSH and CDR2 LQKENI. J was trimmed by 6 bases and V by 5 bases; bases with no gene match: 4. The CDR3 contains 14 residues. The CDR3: CASSTGTGHEKLFF. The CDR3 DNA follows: TGTGCCAGCTCAACCGGGACAGGGCATGAAAAACTGTTTTTT.

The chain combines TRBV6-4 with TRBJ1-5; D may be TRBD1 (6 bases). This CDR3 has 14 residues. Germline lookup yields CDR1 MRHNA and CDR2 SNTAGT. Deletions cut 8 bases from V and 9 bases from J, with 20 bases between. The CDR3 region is CASPTGQIHRPQHF. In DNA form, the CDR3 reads TGTGCCAGCCCTACCGGACAGATCCATAGGCCCCAGCATTTT.

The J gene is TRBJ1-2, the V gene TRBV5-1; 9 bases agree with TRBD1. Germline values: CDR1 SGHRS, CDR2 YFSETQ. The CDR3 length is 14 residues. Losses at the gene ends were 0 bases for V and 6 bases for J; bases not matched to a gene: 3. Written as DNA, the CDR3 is TGCGCCAGCAGCTTGGACAGGGGGCCCCATGGCTACACCTTC. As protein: CASSLDRGPHGYTF.

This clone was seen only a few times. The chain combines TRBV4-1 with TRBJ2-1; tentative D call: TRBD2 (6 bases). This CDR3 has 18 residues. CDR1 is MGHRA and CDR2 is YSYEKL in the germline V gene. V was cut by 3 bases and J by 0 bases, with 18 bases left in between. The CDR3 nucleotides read TGCGCCAGCAGCCAGGTTGACATGGGACTTTTCTCCTACAATGAGCAGTTCTTC. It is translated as CASSQVDMGLFSYNEQFF.

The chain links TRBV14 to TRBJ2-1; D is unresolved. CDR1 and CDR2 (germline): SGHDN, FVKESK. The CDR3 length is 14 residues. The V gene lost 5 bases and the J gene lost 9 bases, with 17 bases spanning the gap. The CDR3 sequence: CASSKNGEPGEQFF. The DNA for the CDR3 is TGTGCCAGCAGCAAGAATGGAGAACCCGGTGAGCAGTTCTTC.